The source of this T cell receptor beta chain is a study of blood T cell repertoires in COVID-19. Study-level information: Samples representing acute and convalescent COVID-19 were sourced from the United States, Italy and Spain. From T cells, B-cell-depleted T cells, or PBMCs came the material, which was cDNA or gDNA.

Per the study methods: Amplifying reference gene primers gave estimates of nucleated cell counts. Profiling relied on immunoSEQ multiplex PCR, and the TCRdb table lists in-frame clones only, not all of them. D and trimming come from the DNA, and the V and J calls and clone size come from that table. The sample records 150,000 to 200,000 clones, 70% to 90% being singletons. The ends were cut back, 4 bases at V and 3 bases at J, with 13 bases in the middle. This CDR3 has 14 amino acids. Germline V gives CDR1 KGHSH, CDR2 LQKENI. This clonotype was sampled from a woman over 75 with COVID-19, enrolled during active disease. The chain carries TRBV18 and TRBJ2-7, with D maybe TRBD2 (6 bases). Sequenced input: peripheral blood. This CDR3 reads CASSLQWRDYEQYF. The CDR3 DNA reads TGTGCCAGCTCACTTCAGTGGAGGGACTACGAGCAGTACTTC.